Here is one T cell receptor (beta chain) with its context. There are many counts of this clonotype. The antigen it recognizes is unknown. Per-base quality was not reported, and no clone a single base away is much larger than it. From a lookup of the germline V gene, CDR1 and CDR2 are ENHRY and SYGVKD. The CDR3 runs 14 residues from the cysteine to the phenylalanine. Only the CDR3 DNA is retained, 42 bases long and in frame from the first base. The junction carries 10 bases between V and J, which are trimmed by 7 bases and 0 bases respectively. Receptor libraries were prepared by PCR. Sequencing was carried out with an Illumina HiSeq 2000. Clones were called with MiXCR by TCRdb after fastp trimmed the public reads at Q25, and only in-frame beta chains were retained. For every CDR3 protein sequence, its rows merge into one entry that carries the most common genes and DNA. For this sample there are approximately 77,000 distinct CDR3 sequences; around 54% appear just once. In total, the top ten clones hold 11% of the sample.

This record comes from a study of CDR3 diversity in severe acne (dated by TCRdb to the late 2010s). Material: blood. Recombination connected TRBV10-3 to TRBJ1-3; perhaps TRBD1 is the D gene, with 5 bases matching. This clonotype was obtained from a male donor with severe acne vulgaris. The sequenced DNA is TGTGCCATCAAGGGGACGGACTCTGGAAACACCATATATTTT. Its protein reads: CAIKGTDSGNTIYF.